Given below is one T cell receptor beta chain in context. What it binds is not known. Using immunoSEQ multiplex PCR, the repertoire was profiled, and TCRdb retains in-frame clones only, with some absent. The profile covers around 12,000 clones, with roughly 80% appearing a single time and 51% taken by the ten largest. This entry belongs to a study of STAT3 mutations in large granular lymphocyte leukemia. Points from the study as a whole: Suggested: STAT3 mutation was not the ancestral event for these clonal expansions. At least one immunodominant TCR beta clonotype appeared in every T-cell large granular lymphocyte leukemia patient.

The germline V and J ends were trimmed by 4 bases and 5 bases, with 14 bases remaining between them. CDR1 is SGHVS, CDR2 FQNEAQ, per germline. The CDR3 covers 15 residues. The V call is TRBV7-8, the J call TRBJ1-4; D might be TRBD1 (5 bases). What was sequenced was peripheral blood mononuclear cells. This sequence originates from a man aged 55-75 years with T-cell large granular lymphocyte leukemia. Some clones in this sample may be carry-over from other donors' samples. DNA for the CDR3: TGTGCCAGCAGCTCCCGGGACTCATTAAATGAAAAACTGTTTTTT. The encoded protein is CASSSRDSLNEKLFF.